One TCR beta chain is described in this entry. The data derive from a study of shared clonotypes between healthy human individuals. Study-level information: The donors, a couple of women and a few men, were aged 18 to 49.

Produced via immunoSEQ multiplex PCR; TCRdb's table is partial and in-frame only. The sample has 760,000 or so clones, about 96% seen once. CD45RO-negative cells were positively selected for CCR7, leaving out terminally differentiated effector memory CD45RA+ cells. The CDR3 length is 15 residues. CDR1 is LNHNV, CDR2 YYDKDF, per germline (reference sequence). The J segment lost 6 bases and the V segment lost 5 bases, leaving 9 bases of the junction unmatched. Sequenced sample: naive CD8+ T cells sorted from blood. This sequence was found in a man aged 30 to 45 in good health. The chain employs TRBV15 and TRBJ2-3; TRBD2 aligns across 9 bases. For the CDR3, the DNA is TGTGCCACCAGCGTGGCTAGCGGGATAGCGGATACGCAGTATTTT. The encoded protein is CATSVASGIADTQYF.